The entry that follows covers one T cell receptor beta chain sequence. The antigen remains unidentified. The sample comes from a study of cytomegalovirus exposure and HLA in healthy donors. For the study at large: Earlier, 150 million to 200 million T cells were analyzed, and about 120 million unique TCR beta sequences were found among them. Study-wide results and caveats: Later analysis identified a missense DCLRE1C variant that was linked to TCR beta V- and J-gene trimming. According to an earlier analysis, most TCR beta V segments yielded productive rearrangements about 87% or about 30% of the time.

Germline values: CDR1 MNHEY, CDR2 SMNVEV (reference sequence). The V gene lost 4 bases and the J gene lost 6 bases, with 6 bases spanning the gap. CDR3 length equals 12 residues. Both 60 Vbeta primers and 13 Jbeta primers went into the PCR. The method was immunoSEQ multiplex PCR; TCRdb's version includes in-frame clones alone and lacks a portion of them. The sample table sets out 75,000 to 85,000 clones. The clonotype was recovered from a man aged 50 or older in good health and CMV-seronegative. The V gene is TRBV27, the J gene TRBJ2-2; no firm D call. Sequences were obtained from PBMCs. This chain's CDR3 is CASSSRPGELFF. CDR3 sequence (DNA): TGTGCCAGCAGTTCCCGTCCCGGGGAGCTGTTTTTT.